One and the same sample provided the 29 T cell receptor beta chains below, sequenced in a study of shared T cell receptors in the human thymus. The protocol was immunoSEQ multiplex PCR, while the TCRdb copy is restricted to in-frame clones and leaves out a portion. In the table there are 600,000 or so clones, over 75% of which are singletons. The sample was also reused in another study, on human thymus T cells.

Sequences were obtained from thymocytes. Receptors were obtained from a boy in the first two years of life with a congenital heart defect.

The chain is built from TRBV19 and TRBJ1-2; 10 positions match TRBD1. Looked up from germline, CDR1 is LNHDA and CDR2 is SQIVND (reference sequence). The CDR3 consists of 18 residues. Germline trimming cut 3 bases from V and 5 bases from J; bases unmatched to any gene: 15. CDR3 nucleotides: TGTGCCAGTAGTATTGTGACAGGGGGCGAGCTTGGCCTGTATGGCTACACCTTC. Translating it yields CASSIVTGGELGLYGYTF.

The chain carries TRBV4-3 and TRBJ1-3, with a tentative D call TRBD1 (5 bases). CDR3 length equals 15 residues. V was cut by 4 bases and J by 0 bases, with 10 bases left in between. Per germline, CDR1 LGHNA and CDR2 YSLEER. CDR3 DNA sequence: TGCGCCAGCAGCCCCCCCAGGGACTCTGGAAACACCATATATTTT. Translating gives CASSPPRDSGNTIYF.

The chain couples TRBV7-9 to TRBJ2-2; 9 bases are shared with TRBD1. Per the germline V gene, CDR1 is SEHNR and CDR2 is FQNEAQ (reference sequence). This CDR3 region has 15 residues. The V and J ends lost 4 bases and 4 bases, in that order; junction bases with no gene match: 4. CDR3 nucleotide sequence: TGTGCCAGCAGCTCAACACAGGGGGCCACCGGGGAGCTGTTTTTT. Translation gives CASSSTQGATGELFF.

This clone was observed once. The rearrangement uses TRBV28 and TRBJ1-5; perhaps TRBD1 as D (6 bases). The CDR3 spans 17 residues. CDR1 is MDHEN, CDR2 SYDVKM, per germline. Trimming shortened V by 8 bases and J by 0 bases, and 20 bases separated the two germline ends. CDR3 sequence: CASGTFGQRYSNQPQHF. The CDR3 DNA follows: TGTGCCAGCGGGACCTTCGGACAGCGATATAGCAATCAGCCCCAGCATTTT.

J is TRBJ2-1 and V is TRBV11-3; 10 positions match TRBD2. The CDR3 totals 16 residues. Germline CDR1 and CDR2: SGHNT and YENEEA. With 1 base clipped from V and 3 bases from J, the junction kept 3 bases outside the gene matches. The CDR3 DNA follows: TGTGCCAGCAGCTTAGGCCAGCGGGGGGGCTACAATGAGCAGTTCTTC. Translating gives CASSLGQRGGYNEQFF.

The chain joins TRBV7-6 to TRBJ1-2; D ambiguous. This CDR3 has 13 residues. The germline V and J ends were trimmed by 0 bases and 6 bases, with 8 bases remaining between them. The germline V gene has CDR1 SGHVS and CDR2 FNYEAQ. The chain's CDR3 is CASSLAASHGYTF. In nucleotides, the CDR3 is TGTGCCAGCAGCTTAGCGGCCAGTCATGGCTACACCTTC.

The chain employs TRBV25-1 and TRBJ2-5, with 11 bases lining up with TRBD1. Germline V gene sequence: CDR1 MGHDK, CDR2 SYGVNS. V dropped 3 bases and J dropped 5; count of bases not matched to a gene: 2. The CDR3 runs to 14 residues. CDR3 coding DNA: TGTGCCAGCAGTGAGGGACAGGGGGGGGAGACCCAGTACTTC. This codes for CASSEGQGGETQYF.

The CDR3 nucleotides are TGTGCCAGCAGTCCAAGAAAGGGGAGGGGATCGAACACTGAAGCTTTCTTT. Translated: CASSPRKGRGSNTEAFF. The chain links TRBV28 to TRBJ1-1; D might be TRBD1 (5 bases). The V end lost 5 bases, the J end lost 1 base, and 20 bases lay between the germline ends. The germline gives CDR1 MDHEN, CDR2 SYDVKM. The CDR3 loop spans 17 amino acids.

Here the CDR3 DNA reads TGCGCCAGCAGCTTGGACGGCGGGGATACCCCCTACGAGCAGTACTTC. The encoded protein is CASSLDGGDTPYEQYF. The genes are TRBV5-1 and TRBJ2-7; D possibly corresponds to TRBD2 (6 bases). CDR3 size: 16 residues. Between the trimmed V and J ends, which lost 0 bases and 2 bases, there was a span of 15 bases. Germline CDR1 SGHRS, CDR2 YFSETQ. The whole variable domain, filled in from reference TRBV5-1 and TRBJ2-7, reads KAGVTQTPRYLIKTRGQQVTLSCSPISGHRSVSWYQQTPGQGLQFLFEYFSETQRNKGNFPGRFSGRQFSNSRSEMNVSTLELGDSALYLCASSLDGGDTPYEQYFGPGTRLTVT.

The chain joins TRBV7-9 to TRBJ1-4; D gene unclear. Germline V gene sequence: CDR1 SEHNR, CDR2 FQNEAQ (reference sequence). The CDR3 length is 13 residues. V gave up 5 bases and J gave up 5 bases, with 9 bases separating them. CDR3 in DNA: TGTGCCAGCAGCCCGGTCCCCAATGAAAAACTGTTTTTT. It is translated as CASSPVPNEKLFF.

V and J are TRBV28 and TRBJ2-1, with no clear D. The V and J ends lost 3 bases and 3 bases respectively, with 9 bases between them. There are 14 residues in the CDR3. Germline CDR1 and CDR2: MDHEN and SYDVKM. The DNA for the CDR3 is TGTGCCAGCAGTTTTAAACAGATCTACAATGAGCAGTTCTTC. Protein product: CASSFKQIYNEQFF.

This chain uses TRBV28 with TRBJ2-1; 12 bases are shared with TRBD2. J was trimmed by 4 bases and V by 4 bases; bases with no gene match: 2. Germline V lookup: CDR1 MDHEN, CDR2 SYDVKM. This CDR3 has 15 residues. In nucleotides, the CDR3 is TGTGCCAGCAGTTCTAGCGGGAGGGGATACAATGAGCAGTTCTTC. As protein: CASSSSGRGYNEQFF. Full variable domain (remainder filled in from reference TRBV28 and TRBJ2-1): DVKVTQSSRYLVKRTGEKVFLECVQDMDHENMFWYRQDPGLGLRLIYFSYDVKMKEKGDIPEGYSVSREKKERFSLILESASTNQTSMYLCASSSSGRGYNEQFFGPGTRLTVL.

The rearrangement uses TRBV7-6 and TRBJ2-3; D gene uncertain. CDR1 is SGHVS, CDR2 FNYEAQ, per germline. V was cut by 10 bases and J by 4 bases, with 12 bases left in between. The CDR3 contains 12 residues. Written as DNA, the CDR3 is TGTGCCACCGGGTCATGGGCAGATACGCAGTATTTT. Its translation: CATGSWADTQYF.

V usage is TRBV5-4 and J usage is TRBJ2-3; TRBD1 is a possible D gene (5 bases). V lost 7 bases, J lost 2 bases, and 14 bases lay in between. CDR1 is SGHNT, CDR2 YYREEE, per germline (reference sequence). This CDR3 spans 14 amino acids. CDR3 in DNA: TGTGCCAGCGGATGGGGCAGAGACACAGATACGCAGTATTTT. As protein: CASGWGRDTDTQYF.

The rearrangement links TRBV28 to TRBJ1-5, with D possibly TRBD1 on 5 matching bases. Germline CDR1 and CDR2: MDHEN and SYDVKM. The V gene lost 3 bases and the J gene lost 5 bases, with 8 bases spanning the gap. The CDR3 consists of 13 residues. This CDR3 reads CASSLGPHQPQHF. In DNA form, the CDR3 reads TGTGCCAGCAGTTTGGGGCCTCATCAGCCCCAGCATTTT.

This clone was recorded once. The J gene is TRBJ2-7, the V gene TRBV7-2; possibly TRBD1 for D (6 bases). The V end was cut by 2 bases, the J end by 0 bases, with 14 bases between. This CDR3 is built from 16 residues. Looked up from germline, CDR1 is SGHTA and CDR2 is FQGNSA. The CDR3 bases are TGTGCCAGCAGCTTATCTTCCAGGGGACCCTCCTACGAGCAGTACTTC. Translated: CASSLSSRGPSYEQYF.

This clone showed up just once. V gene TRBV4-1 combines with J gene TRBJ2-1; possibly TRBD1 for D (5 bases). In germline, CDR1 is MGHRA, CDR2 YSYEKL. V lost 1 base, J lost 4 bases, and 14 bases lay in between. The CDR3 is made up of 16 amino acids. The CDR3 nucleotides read TGCGCCAGCAGCCAAGGACCAGGGTTCAGTTACAATGAGCAGTTCTTC. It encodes CASSQGPGFSYNEQFF.

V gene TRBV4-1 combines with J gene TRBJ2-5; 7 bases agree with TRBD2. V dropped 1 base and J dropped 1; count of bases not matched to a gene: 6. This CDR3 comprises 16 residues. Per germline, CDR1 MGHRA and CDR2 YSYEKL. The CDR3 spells CASSQGSGGSQETQYF. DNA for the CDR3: TGCGCCAGCAGCCAAGGATCGGGGGGATCCCAAGAGACCCAGTACTTC.

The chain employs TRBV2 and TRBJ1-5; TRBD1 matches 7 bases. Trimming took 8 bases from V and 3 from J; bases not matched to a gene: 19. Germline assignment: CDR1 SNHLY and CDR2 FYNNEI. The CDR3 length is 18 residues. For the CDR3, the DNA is TGTGCCAGCTCAATTACCGGGGGACAGAGAATTATCAATCAGCCCCAGCATTTT. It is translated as CASSITGGQRIINQPQHF.

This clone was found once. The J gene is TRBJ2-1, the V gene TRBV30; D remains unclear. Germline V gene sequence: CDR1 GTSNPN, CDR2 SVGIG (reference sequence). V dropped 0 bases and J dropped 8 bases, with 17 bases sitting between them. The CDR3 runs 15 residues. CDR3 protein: CAWSVSAKLSHEQFF. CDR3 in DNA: TGTGCCTGGAGTGTATCGGCAAAACTATCCCATGAGCAGTTCTTC.

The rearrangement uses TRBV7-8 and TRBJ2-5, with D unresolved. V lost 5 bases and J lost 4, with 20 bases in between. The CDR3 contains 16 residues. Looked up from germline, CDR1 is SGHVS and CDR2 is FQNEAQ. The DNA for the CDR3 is TGTGCCAGCAGCCCCCGACTGGCAGAGTCCCCAGAGACCCAGTACTTC. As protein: CASSPRLAESPETQYF.

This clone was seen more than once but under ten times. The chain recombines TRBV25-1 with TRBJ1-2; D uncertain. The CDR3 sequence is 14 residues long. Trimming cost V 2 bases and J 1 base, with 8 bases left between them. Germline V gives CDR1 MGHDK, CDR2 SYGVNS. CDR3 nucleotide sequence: TGTGCCAGCAGTGAACCGGGGAATAACTATGGCTACACCTTC. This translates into CASSEPGNNYGYTF.

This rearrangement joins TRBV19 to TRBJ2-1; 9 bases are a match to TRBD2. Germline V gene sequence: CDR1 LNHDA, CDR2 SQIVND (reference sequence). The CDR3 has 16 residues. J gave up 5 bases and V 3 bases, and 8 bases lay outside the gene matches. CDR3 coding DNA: TGTGCCAGTAGTATTGCGGGGGGGACCTCTCACAATGAGCAGTTCTTC. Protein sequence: CASSIAGGTSHNEQFF.

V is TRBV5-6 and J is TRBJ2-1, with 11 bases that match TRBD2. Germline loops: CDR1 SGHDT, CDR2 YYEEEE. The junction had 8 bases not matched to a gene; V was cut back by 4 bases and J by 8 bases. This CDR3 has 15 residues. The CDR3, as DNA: TGTGCCAGCAGCCAACTAGCGGGAGAAGGTCATGAGCAGTTCTTC. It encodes CASSQLAGEGHEQFF.

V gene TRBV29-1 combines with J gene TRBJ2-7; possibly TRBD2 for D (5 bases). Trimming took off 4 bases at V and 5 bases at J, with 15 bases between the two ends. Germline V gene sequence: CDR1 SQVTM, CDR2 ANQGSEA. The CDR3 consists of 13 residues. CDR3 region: CSVVRGSVNEQYF. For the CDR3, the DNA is TGCAGCGTTGTCCGCGGGTCAGTTAACGAGCAGTACTTC.

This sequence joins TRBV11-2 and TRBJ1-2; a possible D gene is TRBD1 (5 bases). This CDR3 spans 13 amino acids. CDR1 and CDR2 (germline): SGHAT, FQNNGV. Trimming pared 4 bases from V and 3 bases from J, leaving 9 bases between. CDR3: CASSYRGDYGYTF. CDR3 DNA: TGTGCCAGCAGCTACCGGGGGGACTATGGCTACACCTTC.

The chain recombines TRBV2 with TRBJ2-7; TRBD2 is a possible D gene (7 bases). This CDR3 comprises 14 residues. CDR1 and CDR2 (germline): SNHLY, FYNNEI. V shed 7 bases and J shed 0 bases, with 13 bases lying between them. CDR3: CASTSGGSSYEQYF. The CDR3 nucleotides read TGTGCCAGCACCTCGGGGGGCTCCTCCTACGAGCAGTACTTC.

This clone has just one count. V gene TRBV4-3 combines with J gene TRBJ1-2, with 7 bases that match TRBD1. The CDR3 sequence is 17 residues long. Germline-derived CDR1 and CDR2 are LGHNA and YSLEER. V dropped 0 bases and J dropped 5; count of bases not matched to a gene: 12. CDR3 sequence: CASSQDKPTGTVYGYTF. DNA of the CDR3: TGCGCCAGCAGCCAAGACAAGCCGACCGGGACAGTTTATGGCTACACCTTC.

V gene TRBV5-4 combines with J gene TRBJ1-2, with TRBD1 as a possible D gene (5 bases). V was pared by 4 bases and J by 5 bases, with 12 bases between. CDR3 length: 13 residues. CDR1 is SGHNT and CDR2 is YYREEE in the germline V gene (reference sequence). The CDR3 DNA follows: TGTGCCAGCAGCCCCTCGGGACTGTATGGCTACACCTTC. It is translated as CASSPSGLYGYTF. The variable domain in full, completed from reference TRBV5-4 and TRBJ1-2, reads ETGVTQSPTHLIKTRGQQVTLRCSSQSGHNTVSWYQQALGQGPQFIFQYYREEENGRGNFPPRFSGLQFPNYSSELNVNALELDDSALYLCASSPSGLYGYTFGSGTRLTVV.